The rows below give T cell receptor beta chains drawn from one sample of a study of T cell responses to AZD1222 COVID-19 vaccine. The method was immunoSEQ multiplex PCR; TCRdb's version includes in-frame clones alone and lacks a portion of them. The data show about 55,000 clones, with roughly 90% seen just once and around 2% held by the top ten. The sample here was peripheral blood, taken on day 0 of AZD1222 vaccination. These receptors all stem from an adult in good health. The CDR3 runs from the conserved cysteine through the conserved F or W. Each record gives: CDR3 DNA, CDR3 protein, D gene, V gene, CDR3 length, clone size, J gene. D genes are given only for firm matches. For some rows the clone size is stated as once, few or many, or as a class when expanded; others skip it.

CDR3nt: TGTGCCAGCAGTTACTCGATGGCAGGGGGCTACACTGAAGCTTTCTTT; CDR3aa: CASSYSMAGGYTEAFF; d_gene: TRBD1; v_gene: TRBV6-5; len: 16; abundance: NA; j_gene: TRBJ1-1
CDR3nt: TGTGCCAGCAGCTTAAACAACCTAGGTACCGGGGAGCTGTTTTTT; CDR3aa: CASSLNNLGTGELFF; d_gene: NA; v_gene: TRBV7-3; len: 15; abundance: NA; j_gene: TRBJ2-2
CDR3nt: TGTGCCACCAGCATGGACCGCGACGTAGACTACGAGCAGTACTTC; CDR3aa: CATSMDRDVDYEQYF; d_gene: NA; v_gene: TRBV15; len: 15; abundance: NA; j_gene: TRBJ2-7
CDR3nt: TGTGCCAGCAGTTACGTGGGACTAGCGGGGTCCAATGAGCAGTTCTTC; CDR3aa: CASSYVGLAGSNEQFF; d_gene: TRBD2; v_gene: TRBV6-5; len: 16; abundance: NA; j_gene: TRBJ2-1
CDR3nt: TGCAGTGCTAGTACCGGGAGCACAGATACGCAGTATTTT; CDR3aa: CSASTGSTDTQYF; d_gene: NA; v_gene: TRBV20-1; len: 13; abundance: NA; j_gene: TRBJ2-3
CDR3nt: TGTGCCAGCAGTTGGCGGGGGGGCCTCTCCTACGAGCAGTACTTC; CDR3aa: CASSWRGGLSYEQYF; d_gene: TRBD2; v_gene: TRBV6-5; len: 15; abundance: NA; j_gene: TRBJ2-7
CDR3nt: TGTGCCAGCAGCGTTGGACAGCCGGGAGAAAAACTGTTTTTT; CDR3aa: CASSVGQPGEKLFF; d_gene: NA; v_gene: TRBV9; len: 14; abundance: NA; j_gene: TRBJ1-4
CDR3nt: TGTGCCAGTAGTAGAGTTGGCAGCTACACCGGGGAGCTGTTTTTT; CDR3aa: CASSRVGSYTGELFF; d_gene: NA; v_gene: TRBV19; len: 15; abundance: NA; j_gene: TRBJ2-2
CDR3nt: TGCAGCGTGGGCGGGAGCTCCTACAATGAGCAGTTCTTC; CDR3aa: CSVGGSSYNEQFF; d_gene: TRBD2; v_gene: TRBV29-1; len: 13; abundance: NA; j_gene: TRBJ2-1
CDR3nt: TGTGCCAGCAGCGTGATAGGCCCCTACAATGAGCAGTTCTTC; CDR3aa: CASSVIGPYNEQFF; d_gene: NA; v_gene: TRBV7-3; len: 14; abundance: once; j_gene: TRBJ2-1
CDR3nt: TGTGCCAGCAGCCGAACAAGAGACTACGAGCAGTACTTC; CDR3aa: CASSRTRDYEQYF; d_gene: NA; v_gene: TRBV11-1; len: 13; abundance: NA; j_gene: TRBJ2-7
CDR3nt: TGTGCCAGCAGCCAACAAGGGACAGGGTCGTACGAGCAGTACTTC; CDR3aa: CASSQQGTGSYEQYF; d_gene: TRBD1; v_gene: TRBV4-2; len: 15; abundance: NA; j_gene: TRBJ2-7
CDR3nt: TGTGCCAGCAGTAGTACGGGTCCCTATGGCTACACCTTC; CDR3aa: CASSSTGPYGYTF; d_gene: NA; v_gene: TRBV28; len: 13; abundance: NA; j_gene: TRBJ1-2
CDR3nt: TGTGCCAGCAGCTTGAGAAGGACCGATGGCTACACCTTC; CDR3aa: CASSLRRTDGYTF; d_gene: NA; v_gene: TRBV5-8; len: 13; abundance: NA; j_gene: TRBJ1-2
CDR3nt: TGCGCCAGCAGCCAACTGAACCTAGCGGGAGAATTCGGGGGATCCTACGAGCAGTACTTC; CDR3aa: CASSQLNLAGEFGGSYEQYF; d_gene: TRBD2; v_gene: TRBV4-1; len: 20; abundance: NA; j_gene: TRBJ2-7
CDR3nt: TGCGCCAGCAGCCCTCCCGGGACAGGGGACAATGAGCAGTTCTTC; CDR3aa: CASSPPGTGDNEQFF; d_gene: TRBD1; v_gene: TRBV4-1; len: 15; abundance: NA; j_gene: TRBJ2-1
CDR3nt: TGTGCCAGCAATCCATCCGACAGCTTCTATGGCTACACCTTC; CDR3aa: CASNPSDSFYGYTF; d_gene: NA; v_gene: TRBV28; len: 14; abundance: NA; j_gene: TRBJ1-2
CDR3nt: TGTGCCAGCTGCCGCGACAGGGCTGGCAATCAGCCCCAGCATTTT; CDR3aa: CASCRDRAGNQPQHF; d_gene: TRBD1; v_gene: TRBV2; len: 15; abundance: once; j_gene: TRBJ1-5
CDR3nt: TGTGCCATCAGTGAGGATTCCGGGACTAGCGGAAAAGAGACCCAGTACTTC; CDR3aa: CAISEDSGTSGKETQYF; d_gene: TRBD2; v_gene: TRBV10-3; len: 17; abundance: NA; j_gene: TRBJ2-5
CDR3nt: TGTGCCAGCAGCTACGACGGGGGCCCCAAAAACATTCAGTACTTC; CDR3aa: CASSYDGGPKNIQYF; d_gene: NA; v_gene: TRBV13; len: 15; abundance: NA; j_gene: TRBJ2-4
CDR3nt: TGTGCCAGCACTGGTGGGTGGACAGGGTCCTACGAGCAGTACTTC; CDR3aa: CASTGGWTGSYEQYF; d_gene: TRBD1; v_gene: TRBV6-5; len: 15; abundance: NA; j_gene: TRBJ2-7
CDR3nt: TGTGCCAGCAGCCAAGATATGGGGGGCCCAGCTTTCTTT; CDR3aa: CASSQDMGGPAFF; d_gene: NA; v_gene: TRBV3-1/TRBV3-2; len: 13; abundance: NA; j_gene: TRBJ1-1
CDR3nt: TGTGCCAGCAGCCCAGAGACGCCGAACACTGAAGCTTTCTTT; CDR3aa: CASSPETPNTEAFF; d_gene: NA; v_gene: TRBV14; len: 14; abundance: NA; j_gene: TRBJ1-1
CDR3nt: TGTGCCACGCTGATGTCCCCCGCGCGACAAAGGAGTGACAATGAGCAGTTCTTC; CDR3aa: CATLMSPARQRSDNEQFF; d_gene: NA; v_gene: TRBV10-3; len: 18; abundance: NA; j_gene: TRBJ2-1
CDR3nt: TGTGCCAGCAGCGTATCTAGCGGGTCCACCTACGAGCAGTACTTC; CDR3aa: CASSVSSGSTYEQYF; d_gene: TRBD2; v_gene: TRBV9; len: 15; abundance: NA; j_gene: TRBJ2-7
CDR3nt: TGTGCCAGCAGTTTCTTAGCCGATAGCGACTACGAGCAGTACTTC; CDR3aa: CASSFLADSDYEQYF; d_gene: NA; v_gene: TRBV27; len: 15; abundance: NA; j_gene: TRBJ2-7
CDR3nt: TGCGCCAGCGGCCAGCGGGACTCCTACGAGCAGTACTTC; CDR3aa: CASGQRDSYEQYF; d_gene: TRBD2; v_gene: TRBV5-1; len: 13; abundance: once; j_gene: TRBJ2-7
CDR3nt: TGTGCCAGCTCACCCGTAGGATACGAGCAGTACTTC; CDR3aa: CASSPVGYEQYF; d_gene: NA; v_gene: TRBV18; len: 12; abundance: NA; j_gene: TRBJ2-7
CDR3nt: TGTGCCAGCAGCTTACATCAGGGAAATCAGCCCCAGCATTTT; CDR3aa: CASSLHQGNQPQHF; d_gene: NA; v_gene: TRBV7-2; len: 14; abundance: few; j_gene: TRBJ1-5
CDR3nt: TGTGCCAGCTCACCACAGTTGAACACTGAAGCTTTCTTT; CDR3aa: CASSPQLNTEAFF; d_gene: NA; v_gene: TRBV18; len: 13; abundance: NA; j_gene: TRBJ1-1
CDR3nt: TGTGCCAGCAGGCCTATACAGGCCAATCAGCCCCAGCATTTT; CDR3aa: CASRPIQANQPQHF; d_gene: NA; v_gene: TRBV28; len: 14; abundance: NA; j_gene: TRBJ1-5
CDR3nt: TGTGCCAGCAGCGCCGGACTAGCGGGAGGGTACACCGGGGAGCTGTTTTTT; CDR3aa: CASSAGLAGGYTGELFF; d_gene: TRBD2; v_gene: TRBV9; len: 17; abundance: once; j_gene: TRBJ2-2
CDR3nt: TGTGCCAGCAGCCCCACGAGGACCTCCTACGAGCAGTACTTC; CDR3aa: CASSPTRTSYEQYF; d_gene: NA; v_gene: TRBV3-1/TRBV3-2; len: 14; abundance: NA; j_gene: TRBJ2-7
CDR3nt: TGTGCCACGTATCCGGGACAGGGGAGGGCTGAAGCTTTCTTT; CDR3aa: CATYPGQGRAEAFF; d_gene: TRBD1; v_gene: TRBV28; len: 14; abundance: NA; j_gene: TRBJ1-1
CDR3nt: TGCGCCAGCAGCTTGGGCGGACCCGACAATGAGCAGTTCTTC; CDR3aa: CASSLGGPDNEQFF; d_gene: NA; v_gene: TRBV5-1; len: 14; abundance: NA; j_gene: TRBJ2-1
CDR3nt: TGTGCCAGCAGCTTGGCTCTCCGAACCGGGGAGCTGTTTTTT; CDR3aa: CASSLALRTGELFF; d_gene: NA; v_gene: TRBV5-8; len: 14; abundance: NA; j_gene: TRBJ2-2
CDR3nt: TGTGCCAGCAGCGCATGGGCCCGAGGAGGCGGGGAGCTGTTTTTT; CDR3aa: CASSAWARGGGELFF; d_gene: NA; v_gene: TRBV3-1/TRBV3-2; len: 15; abundance: NA; j_gene: TRBJ2-2
CDR3nt: TGTGCCACCGAGAGACAGGGGGCGGAAAAACTGTTTTTT; CDR3aa: CATERQGAEKLFF; d_gene: TRBD1; v_gene: TRBV28; len: 13; abundance: once; j_gene: TRBJ1-4
CDR3nt: TGTGCCAGCAGTCGCGGCGGGGGGACGGGGGGCAATCAGCCCCAGCATTTT; CDR3aa: CASSRGGGTGGNQPQHF; d_gene: NA; v_gene: TRBV27; len: 17; abundance: NA; j_gene: TRBJ1-5
CDR3nt: TGCAGCGTCACAAGTAGCTCCTACGAGCAGTACTTC; CDR3aa: CSVTSSSYEQYF; d_gene: NA; v_gene: TRBV29-1; len: 12; abundance: NA; j_gene: TRBJ2-7
CDR3nt: TGTGCCAGCAGCCTCGGAGGGCGACGATCTGGAAACACCATATATTTT; CDR3aa: CASSLGGRRSGNTIYF; d_gene: NA; v_gene: TRBV3-1/TRBV3-2; len: 16; abundance: NA; j_gene: TRBJ1-3
CDR3nt: TGTGCCAGCAGCCAAGTTAACACTGAAGCTTTCTTT; CDR3aa: CASSQVNTEAFF; d_gene: NA; v_gene: TRBV14; len: 12; abundance: NA; j_gene: TRBJ1-1